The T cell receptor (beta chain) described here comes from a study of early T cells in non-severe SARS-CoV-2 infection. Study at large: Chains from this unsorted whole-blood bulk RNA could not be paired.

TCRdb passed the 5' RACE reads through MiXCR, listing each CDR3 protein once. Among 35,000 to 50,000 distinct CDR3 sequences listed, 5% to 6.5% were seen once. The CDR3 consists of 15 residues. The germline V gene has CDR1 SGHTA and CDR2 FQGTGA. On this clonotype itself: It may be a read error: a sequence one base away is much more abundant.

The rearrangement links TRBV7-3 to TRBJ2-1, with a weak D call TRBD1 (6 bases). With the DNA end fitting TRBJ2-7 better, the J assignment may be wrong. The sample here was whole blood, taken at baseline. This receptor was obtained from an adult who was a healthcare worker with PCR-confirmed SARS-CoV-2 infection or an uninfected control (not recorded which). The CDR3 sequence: CASSIMISGAAEQYF. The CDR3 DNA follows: TGTGCCAGCAGTATAATGATCTCAGGGGCTGCTGAGCAGTACTTC.